These T cell receptor beta chains were read from a single sample in a study of blood T cell repertoires in COVID-19. The data were produced by immunoSEQ multiplex PCR, yet TCRdb's version contains in-frame clones alone and is incomplete. Altogether more than 150,000 clones are present, roughly 80% being singletons, with the ten largest covering over 13%. Sequencing was done on a sample of PBMCs or T cells enriched from blood (not recorded which). The receptor set was obtained from a man aged 60 to 69 who had been exposed to COVID-19. The CDR3 runs from the conserved cysteine through the conserved F or W. D genes are given only for firm matches. The size of a clone is reported for some rows only, either as once, few or many, or as a class for expanded clones.

D | size | J | V | CDR3 | DNA
TRBD2 | few | TRBJ2-1 | TRBV29-1 | CSVEGPGRGDNEQFF | TGCAGCGTTGAAGGCCCCGGGCGGGGGGACAATGAGCAGTTCTTC
TRBD1 | . | TRBJ1-5 | TRBV6-5 | CASSPGQGSSQPQHF | TGTGCCAGCAGTCCCGGACAGGGGTCAAGTCAGCCCCAGCATTTT
. | . | TRBJ2-3 | TRBV7-2 | CASSFHPSGYSTDTQYF | TGTGCCAGCAGCTTCCACCCCAGCGGTTATAGCACAGATACGCAGTATTTT
TRBD1 | . | TRBJ1-2 | TRBV2 | CASSTTGAYGYTF | TGTGCCAGCAGTACGACAGGGGCCTATGGCTACACCTTC
. | . | TRBJ2-2 | TRBV28 | CASSLYGTNTGELFF | TGTGCCAGCAGTTTATACGGTACGAACACCGGGGAGCTGTTTTTT
. | . | TRBJ1-6 | TRBV5-4 | CASGREVYNSPLHF | TGTGCCAGCGGGCGGGAGGTTTATAATTCACCCCTCCACTTT
TRBD1 | . | TRBJ1-2 | TRBV10-3 | CAIRGTGERRYGYTF | TGTGCCATCCGGGGGACAGGGGAAAGACGGTATGGCTACACCTTC
. | . | TRBJ1-1 | TRBV7-9 | CASRWGEGNTEAFF | TGTGCCAGCAGGTGGGGTGAGGGAAACACTGAAGCTTTCTTT
TRBD1 | . | TRBJ1-2 | TRBV10-3 | CAISEIPGQGAFSGYTF | TGTGCCATCAGTGAGATCCCAGGACAGGGAGCTTTCTCTGGCTACACCTTC
. | . | TRBJ2-6 | TRBV5-1 | CASRGLLSGANVLTF | TGCGCCAGCAGGGGACTGCTCTCTGGGGCCAACGTCCTGACTTTC
. | . | TRBJ2-3 | TRBV19 | CASSIGHTQYF | TGTGCCAGTAGTATTGGCCATACGCAGTATTTT
. | many | TRBJ1-1 | TRBV18 | CASSPRGTRAGTEAFF | TGTGCCAGCTCACCACGTGGGACTCGGGCGGGCACTGAAGCTTTCTTT
. | many | TRBJ2-3 | TRBV6-6 | CASSYARDTTDTQYF | TGTGCCAGCAGTTACGCTCGGGACACCACAGATACGCAGTATTTT
TRBD1 | . | TRBJ1-4 | TRBV9 | CASSGTGTGPEKLFF | TGTGCCAGCAGCGGTACCGGGACAGGTCCTGAAAAACTGTTTTTT
TRBD1 | . | TRBJ1-5 | TRBV19 | CASSRDRINQPQHF | TGTGCCAGCAGCCGGGACAGAATAAATCAGCCCCAGCATTTT
. | once | TRBJ2-1 | TRBV7-6 | CASSLIAVGSYNEQFF | TGTGCCAGCAGTCTCATAGCGGTGGGCTCCTACAATGAGCAGTTCTTC
. | . | TRBJ1-1 | TRBV5-1 | CASSLQYYTEAFF | TGCGCCAGCAGCTTGCAATACTACACTGAAGCTTTCTTT
TRBD2 | . | TRBJ2-1 | TRBV10-2 | CASSELREGLGRRFF | TGCGCCAGCAGTGAGTTGCGGGAGGGCCTTGGGAGGCGGTTCTTC
. | . | TRBJ1-4 | TRBV6-2/TRBV6-3 | CASSYSAGGAGEKLFF | TGTGCCAGCAGTTACTCCGCGGGGGGCGCAGGAGAAAAACTGTTTTTT
. | many | TRBJ1-5 | TRBV3-1/TRBV3-2 | CASSQRSNSNQPQHF | TGTGCCAGCAGCCAGAGGTCAAATAGCAATCAGCCCCAGCATTTT
. | . | TRBJ2-7 | TRBV5-1 | CASSFGGHGAYEQYF | TGCGCCAGCAGCTTTGGCGGACACGGAGCCTACGAGCAGTACTTC
TRBD2 | . | TRBJ2-7 | TRBV5-1 | CASSAASGPYEQYF | TGCGCCAGCAGCGCTGCTAGCGGACCCTACGAGCAGTACTTC